This T cell receptor beta chain derives from a study of cytomegalovirus exposure and HLA in healthy donors. The study, taken as a whole, reports: It was confirmed in vitro that a few of the CMV-associated chains were specific for CMV antigens.

Using immunoSEQ multiplex PCR, the repertoire was profiled, and TCRdb retains in-frame clones only, with some absent. The sample lists around 56,000 clones, about 88% occurring once. Germline CDR1 is SNHLY and CDR2 is FYNNEI. The CDR3 has 14 residues. V was clipped by 6 bases and J by 7 bases; unmatched bases: 4. This clone was counted between two and nine times. Antigen: not known. Input material: PBMCs. This sequence originates from a woman aged 18-29 years in good health and CMV-seronegative. This sequence joins TRBV2 and TRBJ1-4; 11 nucleotides line up with TRBD1. CDR3 in amino acids: CASRGQGGIEKLFF. The DNA of the CDR3 is TGTGCCAGCAGGGGACAGGGGGGGATTGAAAAACTGTTTTTT. Supplemented by reference TRBV2 and TRBJ1-4, the full variable domain reads EPEVTQTPSHQVTQMGQEVILRCVPISNHLYFYWYRQILGQKVEFLVSFYNNEISEKSEIFDDQFSVERPDGSNFTLKIRSTKLEDSAMYFCASRGQGGIEKLFFGSGTQLSVL.